This T cell receptor (beta chain) was found in a study of neoadjuvant anti-PD-1 for oral cavity cancer. Study details: Before surgery, most patients got three to four biweekly 3 mg/kg nivolumab doses. Around day 43, patients without progression received a fourth nivolumab dose before surgery.

For this clone: The antigen remains unidentified.

The V gene lost 5 bases and the J gene lost 0 bases, with 13 bases spanning the gap. Looked up from germline, CDR1 is GTSNPN and CDR2 is SVGIG (reference sequence). The CDR3 contains 14 residues. Broader study findings: Higher pretreatment blood Treg/Th17 ratios correlated with higher pretreatment blood and lower post-treatment tumor TCRbeta clonality. Post-nivolumab, blood T cell clonality was significantly elevated in non-responders.

Generated by immunoSEQ multiplex PCR, the TCRdb table keeps only in-frame clones and is missing some. The table lists some 71,000 clones, more than 70% of them singletons. The sample consisted of PBMCs, taken before nivolumab (anti-PD-1) treatment. The V and J genes are TRBV30 and TRBJ1-2; tentatively, D is TRBD1 (6 bases). This clonotype was sampled from a person between 35 and 79 years old with oral cavity squamous cell carcinoma. The CDR3 protein is CAWGDIGPNYGYTF. In nucleotides, the CDR3 is TGTGCCTGGGGGGACATCGGGCCTAACTATGGCTACACCTTC.